These 31 T cell receptor beta chains came from one sample sequenced in a study of blood T cell repertoires in COVID-19. Sequencing used immunoSEQ multiplex PCR; TCRdb keeps in-frame clones, though not all of them. In the table there are more than 200,000 clones, 65% to 80% of which are singletons. Sequenced sample: peripheral blood. Receptors were obtained from a woman in her forties with active or convalescent COVID-19.

The rearrangement links TRBV19 to TRBJ1-1; D perhaps matches TRBD1 (5 bases). The V end was cut by 1 base, the J end by 0 bases, with 12 bases between. The CDR3 covers 16 residues. CDR1 and CDR2 (germline): LNHDA, SQIVND (reference sequence). The CDR3 region is CASSIVAGILNTEAFF. For the CDR3, the DNA is TGTGCCAGTAGTATAGTAGCAGGGATCCTGAACACTGAAGCTTTCTTT.

The J gene is TRBJ1-1, the V gene TRBV5-6; D possibly corresponds to TRBD1 (6 bases). This CDR3 spans 15 amino acids. Germline values: CDR1 SGHDT, CDR2 YYEEEE. V lost 2 bases and J lost 5, with 16 bases in between. This chain's CDR3 is CASSLELRGWTEAFF. The CDR3 nucleotides are TGTGCCAGCAGCTTAGAACTCAGGGGCTGGACTGAAGCTTTCTTT.

The gene calls are TRBV24-1 and TRBJ2-3; no clear D. Germline-derived CDR1 and CDR2 are KGHDR and SFDVKD. The CDR3 length is 14 residues. V was shortened by 0 bases and J by 3 bases, with 6 bases between the two germline ends. DNA of the CDR3: TGTGCCACCAGTGATTTGTCGGTTACAGATACGCAGTATTTT. This encodes CATSDLSVTDTQYF.

This chain uses TRBV6-4 with TRBJ1-6, with 8 bases matching TRBD1. The CDR3 length is 16 residues. Germline CDR1 MRHNA, CDR2 SNTAGT. Losses at the gene ends were 4 bases for V and 6 bases for J; bases not matched to a gene: 8. CDR3 nucleotide sequence: TGTGCCAGCAGTGCCGCCGACAGGGGTTCTAATTCACCCCTCCACTTT. Translation gives CASSAADRGSNSPLHF.

This clone was counted a few times. The V and J genes are TRBV2 and TRBJ1-5; D is ambiguous. With 1 base removed from V and 7 bases from J, the gap between germline ends came to 23 bases. Germline V gene data show CDR1 as SNHLY and CDR2 as FYNNEI. This CDR3 comprises 18 residues. The DNA of the CDR3 is TGTGCCAGCAGTGAAGATCCATCCACCTCTCTGGTTGGCCAGCCCCAGCATTTT. It specifies CASSEDPSTSLVGQPQHF.

The chain combines TRBV6-1 with TRBJ1-6; a weak D match, TRBD1 (5 bases). The V gene's germline CDR1 is MNHNS and CDR2 SASEGT. The V end was cut by 3 bases, the J end by 0 bases, with 9 bases between. This CDR3 region has 16 residues. DNA of the CDR3: TGTGCCAGCAGTGAGCAGGGCCGCTCCTATAATTCACCCCTCCACTTT. Translation gives CASSEQGRSYNSPLHF.

The chain recombines TRBV6-6 with TRBJ2-7, with a weak D call TRBD1 (7 bases). Trimming shortened V by 2 bases and J by 5 bases, and 16 bases separated the two germline ends. CDR1 MNHNY and CDR2 SVGAGI come from the germline V gene (reference sequence). This CDR3 contains 15 residues. The CDR3 DNA sequence: TGTGCCAGCAGTTACACTGGAGGAGGGGGCGACGAGCAGTACTTC. It specifies CASSYTGGGGDEQYF.

The chain links TRBV5-1 to TRBJ2-7; D may be TRBD2 (5 bases). This CDR3 has 15 amino acids. Trimming shortened V by 5 bases and J by 5 bases, and 20 bases separated the two germline ends. CDR1 SGHRS and CDR2 YFSETQ come from the germline V gene. The CDR3 is CASSFSWRNENEQYF. CDR3 DNA sequence: TGCGCCAGCAGTTTTTCGTGGAGGAACGAAAACGAGCAGTACTTC. Variable domain in full (rest from reference TRBV5-1 and TRBJ2-7): KAGVTQTPRYLIKTRGQQVTLSCSPISGHRSVSWYQQTPGQGLQFLFEYFSETQRNKGNFPGRFSGRQFSNSRSEMNVSTLELGDSALYLCASSFSWRNENEQYFGPGTRLTVT.

The J gene is TRBJ1-5, the V gene TRBV13; no clear D gene. Germline CDR1 PRHDT, CDR2 FYEKMQ (reference sequence). Deletions cut 4 bases from V and 0 bases from J, with 10 bases between. This CDR3 has 15 residues. This CDR3 reads CASSSRDNSNQPQHF. Written as DNA, the CDR3 is TGTGCCAGCAGCTCTCGGGATAATAGCAATCAGCCCCAGCATTTT.

CDR3 sequence reads: CASSARQGFASPLHF. CDR3 nucleotides: TGTGCCAGCAGCGCAAGACAGGGTTTCGCTTCACCCCTCCACTTT. The rearrangement uses TRBV9 and TRBJ1-6, with 7 bases aligning to TRBD1. From germline, CDR1 is SGDLS and CDR2 YYNGEE. With V trimmed by 3 bases and J by 9 bases, 9 bases remained unmatched. CDR3 length: 15 amino acids.

The chain combines TRBV30 with TRBJ1-2; maybe TRBD1 (6 bases). This CDR3 is 14 amino acids long. CDR1 is GTSNPN and CDR2 is SVGIG in the germline V gene (reference sequence). V shed 0 bases and J shed 7 bases, with 15 bases lying between them. The CDR3 DNA is TGTGCCTGGAGTGTTATCAGGGGCTCAGGTGGCTACACCTTC. This sequence encodes CAWSVIRGSGGYTF.

In its sample, this clone was seen a few times. The V and J genes are TRBV5-5 and TRBJ2-2, with 9 bases identical to TRBD2. The V and J ends lost 3 bases and 3 bases, in that order; junction bases with no gene match: 6. The CDR3 has 16 amino acids. Per the germline V gene, CDR1 is SGHKS and CDR2 is YYEKEE (reference sequence). CDR3 sequence (DNA): TGTGCCAGCAGCTCCCGCGGGGGGGCGGACACCGGGGAGCTGTTTTTT. It encodes CASSSRGGADTGELFF.

The chain links TRBV18 to TRBJ2-7, with D perhaps matching TRBD1 (6 bases). Trimming pared 3 bases from V and 6 bases from J, leaving 9 bases between. The CDR3 runs 12 residues. Germline V gene data show CDR1 as KGHSH and CDR2 as LQKENI. The CDR3 nucleotides read TGTGCCAGCTCACCCCAGGGGTCCGAGCAGTACGTC. It is translated as CASSPQGSEQYV.

The chain is built from TRBV4-1 and TRBJ1-2, with no clear D. Germline V gene data show CDR1 as MGHRA and CDR2 as YSYEKL. This CDR3 region has 15 residues. The V gene lost 0 bases and the J gene lost 3 bases, with 11 bases spanning the gap. The DNA of the CDR3 is TGCGCCAGCAGCCAAGATCCGGGTATGGACTATGGCTACACCTTC. It yields the protein CASSQDPGMDYGYTF.

This clone was seen at least ten times. The rearrangement uses TRBV11-2 and TRBJ1-2; 7 nucleotides agree with TRBD1. Germline CDR1 is SGHAT and CDR2 is FQNNGV. CDR3 length: 14 residues. V was pared by 3 bases and J by 2 bases, with 3 bases of the junction left unmatched. CDR3: CASSLGQQNYGYTF. In nucleotides, the CDR3 is TGTGCCAGCAGCTTGGGACAGCAGAACTATGGCTACACCTTC. The whole variable domain, filled in from reference TRBV11-2 and TRBJ1-2, reads EAGVAQSPRYKIIEKRQSVAFWCNPISGHATLYWYQQILGQGPKLLIQFQNNGVVDDSQLPKDRFSAERLKGVDSTLKIQPAKLEDSAVYLCASSLGQQNYGYTFGSGTRLTVV.

The chain joins TRBV28 to TRBJ1-2, with 12 positions matching TRBD1. V lost 4 bases, J lost 4 bases, and 4 bases stayed unmatched. Germline CDR1 MDHEN, CDR2 SYDVKM. The CDR3 contains 15 residues. In DNA, the CDR3 is TGTGCCAGCAGTTGGGGGACAGGGGGCGGCTATGGCTACACCTTC. Translating gives CASSWGTGGGYGYTF.

V usage is TRBV29-1 and J usage is TRBJ1-3, with a weak D call TRBD1 (6 bases). CDR1 and CDR2 from the germline V gene are SQVTM and ANQGSEA. Trimming removed 3 bases from V and 2 bases from J, with 11 bases in between. CDR3 length equals 14 residues. The CDR3 DNA sequence: TGCAGCGTTGACACAGGGAACCCTGGAAACACCATATATTTT. It specifies CSVDTGNPGNTIYF.

The chain is built from TRBV6-5 and TRBJ2-3, with 7 nucleotides matching TRBD2. CDR1 and CDR2 (germline): MNHEY, SVGAGI. The CDR3 runs 13 residues. V lost 7 bases to trimming and J lost 1 base; unmatched junction nucleotides: 2. DNA of the CDR3: TGTGCCAGCACCCTAGCGGGCACAGATACGCAGTATTTT. As protein: CASTLAGTDTQYF.

This clone was counted between two and nine times. The gene calls are TRBV10-3 and TRBJ1-4, with D hard to call. Germline V lookup: CDR1 ENHRY, CDR2 SYGVKD. CDR3 length: 13 residues. V was pared by 8 bases and J by 5 bases, with 12 bases between. Here the CDR3 DNA reads TGTGCCATCGCCTCCGGAGGGAATGAAAAACTGTTTTTT. Protein: CAIASGGNEKLFF.

The chain employs TRBV5-1 and TRBJ2-1, with D unclear. V lost 0 bases, J lost 6 bases, and 10 bases lay in between. The CDR3 runs 14 residues. Per germline, CDR1 SGHRS and CDR2 YFSETQ. The DNA for the CDR3 is TGCGCCAGCAGCTTGGACGGTACGGGCAATGAGCAGTTCTTC. Its translation is CASSLDGTGNEQFF.

This clone showed up just a few times. DNA of the CDR3: TGTGCCAGCAGCGAATACAGGGGCTCTGGAAACACCATATATTTT. This codes for CASSEYRGSGNTIYF. This chain joins TRBV9 and TRBJ1-3; 7 bases fit TRBD1. Germline values: CDR1 SGDLS, CDR2 YYNGEE. The CDR3 extends over 15 amino acids. The V segment lost 3 bases and the J segment 0 bases; nucleotides outside the gene matches: 3.

V gene TRBV12-3 or TRBV12-4 combines with J gene TRBJ1-1; tentative D call: TRBD1 (5 bases). CDR3 size: 13 residues. V was cut by 7 bases and J by 2 bases, with 11 bases left in between. The CDR3, as DNA: TGTGCCAGCAAAGTCAGGGAAAACACTGAAGCTTTCTTT. Its protein product is CASKVRENTEAFF.

This chain links TRBV5-4 with TRBJ1-1, with 8 bases that match TRBD1. The V gene's germline CDR1 is SGHNT and CDR2 YYREEE (reference sequence). The J segment lost 1 base and the V segment lost 5 bases, leaving 4 bases of the junction unmatched. The CDR3 is made up of 14 amino acids. CDR3 DNA sequence: TGTGCCAGCAGGAGGGACAGGAGGAACACTGAAGCTTTCTTT. It is translated as CASRRDRRNTEAFF. The whole variable domain, remainder taken from reference TRBV5-4 and TRBJ1-1, is ETGVTQSPTHLIKTRGQQVTLRCSSQSGHNTVSWYQQALGQGPQFIFQYYREEENGRGNFPPRFSGLQFPNYSSELNVNALELDDSALYLCASRRDRRNTEAFFGQGTRLTVV.

The chain carries TRBV3-1 (or the pseudogene TRBV3-2) and TRBJ1-2; D call uncertain. The V gene lost 4 bases and the J gene lost 14 bases, with 17 bases spanning the gap. CDR1 is LGHDT and CDR2 is YNNKEL in the germline V gene (reference sequence). CDR3 size: 12 residues. CDR3 region: CASSLVDAARTF. CDR3 sequence (DNA): TGTGCCAGCAGCCTAGTCGACGCGGCGAGGACCTTC.

This clone has only one observation. The chain is built from TRBV29-1 and TRBJ2-3, with TRBD2 matching 9 bases. V dropped 3 bases and J dropped 11; count of bases not matched to a gene: 15. There are 15 residues in the CDR3. In germline, CDR1 is SQVTM, CDR2 ANQGSEA. The CDR3 loop reads CSVDVAGAPTGGQYF. CDR3 DNA sequence: TGCAGCGTTGACGTAGCGGGGGCGCCTACGGGGGGGCAGTATTTT.

The chain employs TRBV7-9 and TRBJ2-2, with 7 bases lining up with TRBD1. Trimming took 5 bases from V and 3 from J; bases not matched to a gene: 15. The CDR3 is 18 amino acids. In germline, CDR1 is SEHNR, CDR2 FQNEAQ (reference sequence). CDR3 residues: CASSQRGDRAKDTGELFF. The DNA of the CDR3 is TGTGCCAGCAGCCAACGGGGTGACAGGGCAAAGGACACCGGGGAGCTGTTTTTT.

This rearrangement joins TRBV5-1 to TRBJ2-7, with a weak D call TRBD1 (6 bases). CDR1 is SGHRS and CDR2 is YFSETQ in the germline V gene. Trimming took 2 bases from V and 2 from J, leaving 14 bases between them. CDR3 size: 15 residues. DNA for the CDR3: TGCGCCAGCAGCTTCGGGGACACTTCTCCCTACGAGCAGTACTTC. It encodes CASSFGDTSPYEQYF.

V gene TRBV25-1 combines with J gene TRBJ1-5; 7 positions match TRBD1. The CDR3 is 14 residues long. Trimming at V came to 3 bases and at J to 1 base, leaving 0 bases not matched to a gene. Germline V gives CDR1 MGHDK, CDR2 SYGVNS. CDR3 in amino acids: CASSETGSNQPQHF. CDR3 DNA sequence: TGTGCCAGCAGTGAGACAGGGAGCAATCAGCCCCAGCATTTT.

This sequence joins TRBV21-1 and TRBJ2-1; TRBD1 reflects the table's D call only, with no check against the DNA. TRBV21-1 is a documented pseudogene. This CDR3 region has 16 residues. CDR3 sequence (DNA): TGTGCCAGCAGCAAAGGCTCAGGGCGACCCTACAATGAGCAGTTCTTC. This sequence encodes CASSKGSGRPYNEQFF.

The V gene is TRBV18, the J gene TRBJ2-3; perhaps TRBD2 as D (6 bases). Looked up from germline, CDR1 is KGHSH and CDR2 is LQKENI. With 1 base removed from V and 4 bases from J, the gap between germline ends came to 15 bases. The CDR3 spans 16 residues. This CDR3 reads CASSPRSGLRADTQYF. CDR3 nucleotide sequence: TGTGCCAGCTCACCACGGAGCGGGTTACGCGCAGATACGCAGTATTTT. The entire variable domain, with the rest obtained from reference TRBV18 and TRBJ2-3, is as follows: NAGVMQNPRHLVRRRGQEARLRCSPMKGHSHVYWYRQLPEEGLKFMVYLQKENIIDESGMPKERFSAEFPKEGPSILRIQQVVRGDSAAYFCASSPRSGLRADTQYFGPGTRLTVL.

This rearrangement joins TRBV27 to TRBJ2-1, with TRBD1 matching 8 bases. Germline V gene sequence: CDR1 MNHEY, CDR2 SMNVEV (reference sequence). The ends lost 6 bases at V and 9 bases at J; junction bases unmatched: 7. The CDR3 has 13 amino acids. This CDR3 reads CASRTGVGGEQFF. CDR3 DNA: TGTGCCAGCAGGACAGGGGTCGGAGGTGAGCAGTTCTTC.